Listed below are T cell receptor beta chains from one sample, sequenced in a study of T cells in Graves' hyperthyroidism and ophthalmopathy. TCRdb ran MiXCR on the multiplex PCR reads and lists one entry per CDR3 protein. The table records more than 350,000 distinct CDR3 sequences, about 18% of them present only once. Sequenced input: blood. The receptors derive from a woman aged 30 to 39 with Graves' hyperthyroidism that later progressed to Graves' ophthalmopathy. CDR3s include the opening cysteine and the closing phenylalanine or tryptophan. D genes are given only for firm matches. Size values are once, few and many counts, or a class for expanded clones, and some rows have none.

clone size	D gene	V gene	J gene	CDR3 DNA	CDR3 protein
NA	TRBD2	TRBV7-8	TRBJ2-1	TGTGCCAGCAGCTCCCGGACTAGCGGGGGTAATGAGCAGTTCTTC	CASSSRTSGGNEQFF
many	TRBD1	TRBV28	TRBJ1-1	TGTGCCAGCAATGACCCGGGGACAGGGGACACTGAAGCTTTCTTT	CASNDPGTGDTEAFF
NA	TRBD1	TRBV27	TRBJ1-6	TGTGCCAGCAGTTTCAGGGGGGATCGGTATAATTCACCCCTCCACTTT	CASSFRGDRYNSPLHF
NA	NA	TRBV5-1	TRBJ2-1	TGCGCCAGCAGCTTGGACGGAAACAATGAGCAGTTCTTC	CASSLDGNNEQFF
many	TRBD2	TRBV7-9	TRBJ2-1	TGTGCCAGTTCTAGCGGGAGAGTTTCGGGCAATGAGCAGTTCTTC	CASSSGRVSGNEQFF
NA	NA	TRBV3-1	TRBJ2-5	TGTGCCAGCAGCCCCGCTAGCGTCAGCGTCGAAGAGACCCAGTACTTC	CASSPASVSVEETQYF
NA	NA	TRBV6-1	TRBJ2-5	TGTGCCAGCAGTGAGCTCGGAGGGCCTGGTGAGACCCAGTACTTC	CASSELGGPGETQYF
many	NA	TRBV2	TRBJ1-6	TGTGCCAGCAGTGAAGTGAGTGTCAGAACGGAGGATTCACCCCTCCACTTT	CASSEVSVRTEDSPLHF
NA	NA	TRBV6-5	TRBJ2-7	TGTGCCAGCAGTTTCAAATTGACTTACTCCTACGAGCAGTACTTC	CASSFKLTYSYEQYF
many	NA	TRBV2	TRBJ2-1	TGTGCCAGCAGGGAACAGGGTGGTTTAACGGGTGAGCAGTTCTTC	CASREQGGLTGEQFF
NA	NA	TRBV9	TRBJ1-1	TGTGCCAGCAGCCCATTACAGGAGATGAACACTGAAGCTTTCTTT	CASSPLQEMNTEAFF
NA	NA	TRBV5-6	TRBJ2-7	TGTGCCAGCAGCTTCGGCAGGAGATACGAGCAGTACTTC	CASSFGRRYEQYF
many	NA	TRBV9	TRBJ2-1	TGTGCCAGCAGCGTAGAGGGTCACCGGAATGAGCAGTTCTTC	CASSVEGHRNEQFF
many	TRBD2	TRBV30	TRBJ2-5	TGTGCCTGGAGTGGTAGCGGGGATCTAGAGACCCAGTACTTC	CAWSGSGDLETQYF
NA	NA	TRBV9	TRBJ2-1	TGTGCCAGCAGCGTAGGGGGCTCCCAGAATGAGCAGTTCTTC	CASSVGGSQNEQFF
many	TRBD1	TRBV24-1	TRBJ1-4	TGTGCCACCAGTGATTTGGCGACAGGGGGTAAAGCAACTAATGAAAAACTGTTTTTT	CATSDLATGGKATNEKLFF